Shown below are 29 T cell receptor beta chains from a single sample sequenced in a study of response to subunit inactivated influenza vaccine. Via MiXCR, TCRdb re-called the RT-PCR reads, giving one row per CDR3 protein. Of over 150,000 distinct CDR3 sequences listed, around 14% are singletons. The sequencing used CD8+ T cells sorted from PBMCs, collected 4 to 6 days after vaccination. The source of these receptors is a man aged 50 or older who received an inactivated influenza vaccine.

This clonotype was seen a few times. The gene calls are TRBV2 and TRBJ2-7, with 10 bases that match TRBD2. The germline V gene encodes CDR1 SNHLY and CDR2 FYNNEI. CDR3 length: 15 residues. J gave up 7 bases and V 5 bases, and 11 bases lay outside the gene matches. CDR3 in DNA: TGTGCCAGCAGTCCCCTAGCGGGAGCGTCTCGGGAGCAGTACTTC. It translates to CASSPLAGASREQYF.

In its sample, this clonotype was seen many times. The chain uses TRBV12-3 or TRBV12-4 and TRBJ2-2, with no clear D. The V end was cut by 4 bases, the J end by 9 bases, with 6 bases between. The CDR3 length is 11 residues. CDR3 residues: CASSSLWELFF. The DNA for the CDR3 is TGTGCCAGCAGTTCGCTCTGGGAGCTGTTTTTT.

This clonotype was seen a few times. CDR3 DNA: TGTGCCAGCAGTTTATATGTTACGGACGGTGAGCAGTTCTTC. This translates into CASSLYVTDGEQFF. The chain links TRBV28 to TRBJ2-1; no reliable D call. Germline loops: CDR1 MDHEN, CDR2 SYDVKM. This CDR3 contains 14 residues. V was pared by 1 base and J by 9 bases, with 13 bases between.

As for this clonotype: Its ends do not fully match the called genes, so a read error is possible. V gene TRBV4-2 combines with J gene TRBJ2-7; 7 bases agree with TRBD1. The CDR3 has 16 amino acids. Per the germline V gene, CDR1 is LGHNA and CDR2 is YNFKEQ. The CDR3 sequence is CASSQVPWTGSCEQYF. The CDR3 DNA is TGTGCCAGCAGCCAAGTGCCGTGGACAGGCTCCTGCGAGCAGTACTTC.

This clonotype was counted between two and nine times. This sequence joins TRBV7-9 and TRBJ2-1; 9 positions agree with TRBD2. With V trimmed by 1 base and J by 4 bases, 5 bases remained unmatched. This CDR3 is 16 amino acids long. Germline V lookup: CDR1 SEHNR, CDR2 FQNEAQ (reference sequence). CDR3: CASSLDLLAGYNEQFF. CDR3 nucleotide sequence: TGTGCCAGCAGCTTAGATTTACTAGCGGGTTACAATGAGCAGTTCTTC.

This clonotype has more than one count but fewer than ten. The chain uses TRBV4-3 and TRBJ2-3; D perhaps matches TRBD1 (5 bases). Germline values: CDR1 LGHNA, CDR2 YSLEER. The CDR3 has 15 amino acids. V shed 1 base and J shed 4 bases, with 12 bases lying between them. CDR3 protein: CASSQVGLVADTQYF. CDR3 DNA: TGCGCCAGCAGCCAAGTGGGGCTAGTAGCAGATACGCAGTATTTT.

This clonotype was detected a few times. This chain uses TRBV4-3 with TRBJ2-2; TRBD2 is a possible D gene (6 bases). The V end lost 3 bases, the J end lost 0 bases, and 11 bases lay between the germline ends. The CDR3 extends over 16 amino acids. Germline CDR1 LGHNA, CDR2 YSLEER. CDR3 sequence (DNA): TGCGCCAGCAGCCACAGTGCGGGGACGAACACCGGGGAGCTGTTTTTT. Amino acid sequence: CASSHSAGTNTGELFF.

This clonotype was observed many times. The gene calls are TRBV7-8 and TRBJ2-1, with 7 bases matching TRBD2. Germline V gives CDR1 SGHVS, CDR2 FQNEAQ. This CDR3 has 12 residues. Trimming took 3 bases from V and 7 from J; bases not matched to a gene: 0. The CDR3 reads CASSFGRNEQFF. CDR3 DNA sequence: TGTGCCAGCAGCTTCGGGAGGAATGAGCAGTTCTTC.

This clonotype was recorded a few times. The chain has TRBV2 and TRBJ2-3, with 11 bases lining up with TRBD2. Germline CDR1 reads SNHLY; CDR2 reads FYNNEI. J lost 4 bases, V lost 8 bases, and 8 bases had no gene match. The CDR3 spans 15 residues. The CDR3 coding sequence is TGTGCCAGCTCTCAGACTAGCGGGGCTGCAGATACGCAGTATTTT. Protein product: CASSQTSGAADTQYF.

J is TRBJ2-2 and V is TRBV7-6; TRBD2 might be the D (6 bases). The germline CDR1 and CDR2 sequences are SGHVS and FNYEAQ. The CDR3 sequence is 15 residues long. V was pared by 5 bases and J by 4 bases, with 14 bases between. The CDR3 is CASSAGGTGTGELFF. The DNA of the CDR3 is TGTGCCAGCAGCGCAGGAGGGACGGGCACCGGGGAGCTGTTTTTT. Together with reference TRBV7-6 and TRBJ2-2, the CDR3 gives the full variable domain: GAGVSQSPRYKVTKRGQDVALRCDPISGHVSLYWYRQALGQGPEFLTYFNYEAQQDKSGLPNDRFSAERPEGSISTLTIQRTEQRDSAMYRCASSAGGTGTGELFFGEGSRLTVL.

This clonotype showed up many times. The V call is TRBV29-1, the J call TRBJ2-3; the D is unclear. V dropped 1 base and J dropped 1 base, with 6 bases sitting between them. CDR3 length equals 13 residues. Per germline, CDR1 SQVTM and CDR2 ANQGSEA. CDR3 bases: TGCAGCGTTGAAGGGGTAGGCACAGATACGCAGTATTTT. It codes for CSVEGVGTDTQYF.

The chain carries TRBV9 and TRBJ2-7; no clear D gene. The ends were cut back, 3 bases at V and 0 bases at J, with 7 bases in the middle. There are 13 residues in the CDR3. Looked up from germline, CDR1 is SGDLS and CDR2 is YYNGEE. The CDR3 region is CASSGSVSYEQYF. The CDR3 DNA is TGTGCCAGCAGCGGTAGTGTCTCCTACGAGCAGTACTTC.

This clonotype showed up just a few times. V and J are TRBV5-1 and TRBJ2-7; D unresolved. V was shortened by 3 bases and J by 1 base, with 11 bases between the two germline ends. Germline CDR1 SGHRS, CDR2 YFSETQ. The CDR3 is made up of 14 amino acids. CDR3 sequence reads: CASSYRPGSYEQYF. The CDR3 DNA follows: TGCGCCAGCAGCTATAGGCCGGGTTCCTACGAGCAGTACTTC.

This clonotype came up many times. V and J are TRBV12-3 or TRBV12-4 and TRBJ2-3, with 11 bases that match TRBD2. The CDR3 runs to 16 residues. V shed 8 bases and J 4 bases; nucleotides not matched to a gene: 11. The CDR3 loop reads CASGSGRAPSADTQYF. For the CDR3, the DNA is TGTGCCAGCGGTAGCGGGAGGGCCCCGTCGGCAGATACGCAGTATTTT.

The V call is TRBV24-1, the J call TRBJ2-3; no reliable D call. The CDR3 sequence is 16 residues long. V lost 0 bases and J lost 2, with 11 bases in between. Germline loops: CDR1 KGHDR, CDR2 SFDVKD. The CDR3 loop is CATSDLGSLNTDTQYF. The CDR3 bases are TGTGCCACCAGTGATTTGGGCTCGTTAAACACAGATACGCAGTATTTT.

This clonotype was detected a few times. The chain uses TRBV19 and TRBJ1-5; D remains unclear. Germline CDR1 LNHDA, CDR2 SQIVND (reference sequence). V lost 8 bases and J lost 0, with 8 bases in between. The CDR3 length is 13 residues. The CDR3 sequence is CASRWDSNQPQHF. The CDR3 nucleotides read TGTGCCAGTCGATGGGATAGCAATCAGCCCCAGCATTTT.

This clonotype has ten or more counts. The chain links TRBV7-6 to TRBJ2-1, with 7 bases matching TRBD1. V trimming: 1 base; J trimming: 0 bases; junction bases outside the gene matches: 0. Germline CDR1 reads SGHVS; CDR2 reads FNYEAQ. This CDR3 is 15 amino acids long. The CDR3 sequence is CASSLDRGSYNEQFF. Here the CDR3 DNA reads TGTGCCAGCAGCTTAGACAGGGGCTCCTACAATGAGCAGTTCTTC.

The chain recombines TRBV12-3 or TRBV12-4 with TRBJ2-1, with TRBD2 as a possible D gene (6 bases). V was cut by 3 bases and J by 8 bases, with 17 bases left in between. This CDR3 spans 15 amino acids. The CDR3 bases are TGTGCCAGCAGTTTGGCCGGGACTCCTACCTATGAGCAGTTCTTC. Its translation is CASSLAGTPTYEQFF.

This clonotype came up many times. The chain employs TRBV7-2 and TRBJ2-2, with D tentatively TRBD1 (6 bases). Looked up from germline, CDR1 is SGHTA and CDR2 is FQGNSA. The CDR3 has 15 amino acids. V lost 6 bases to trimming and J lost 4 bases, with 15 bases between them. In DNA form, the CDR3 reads TGTGCCAGCAGACAAACATCAGGGGCCACCGGGGAGCTGTTTTTT. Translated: CASRQTSGATGELFF.

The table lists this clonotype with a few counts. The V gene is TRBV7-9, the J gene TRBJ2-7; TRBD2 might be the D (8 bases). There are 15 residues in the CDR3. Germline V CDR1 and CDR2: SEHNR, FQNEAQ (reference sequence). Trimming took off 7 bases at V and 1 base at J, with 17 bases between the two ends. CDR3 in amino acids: CASTLGGDSSYEQYF. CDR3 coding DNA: TGTGCCAGCACCCTCGGGGGGGACAGTTCCTACGAGCAGTACTTC.

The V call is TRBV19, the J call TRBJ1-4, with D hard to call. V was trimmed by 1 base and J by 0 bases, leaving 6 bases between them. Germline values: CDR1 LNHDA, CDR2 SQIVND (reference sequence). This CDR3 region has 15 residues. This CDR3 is CASSIGVATNEKLFF. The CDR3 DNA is TGTGCCAGTAGTATAGGCGTTGCAACTAATGAAAAACTGTTTTTT.

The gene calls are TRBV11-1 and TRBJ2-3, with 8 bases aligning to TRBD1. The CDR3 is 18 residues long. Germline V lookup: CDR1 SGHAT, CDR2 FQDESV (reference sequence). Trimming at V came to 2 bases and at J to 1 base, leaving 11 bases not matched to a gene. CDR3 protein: CASSLTLLTGAGTDTQYF. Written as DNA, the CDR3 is TGTGCCAGCAGCTTAACCCTCCTGACAGGGGCCGGCACAGATACGCAGTATTTT.

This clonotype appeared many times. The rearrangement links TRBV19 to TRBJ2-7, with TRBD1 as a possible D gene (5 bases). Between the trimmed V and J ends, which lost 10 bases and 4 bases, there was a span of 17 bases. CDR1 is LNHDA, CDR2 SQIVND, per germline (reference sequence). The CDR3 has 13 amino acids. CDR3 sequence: CATPQTEPYEQYF. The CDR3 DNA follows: TGTGCCACCCCCCAGACAGAGCCGTACGAGCAGTACTTC.

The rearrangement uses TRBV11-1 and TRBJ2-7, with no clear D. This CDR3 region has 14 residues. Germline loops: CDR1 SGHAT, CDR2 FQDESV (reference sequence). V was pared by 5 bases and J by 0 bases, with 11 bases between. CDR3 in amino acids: CASSDRRLSYEQYF. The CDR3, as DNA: TGTGCCAGCAGCGACCGACGACTCTCCTACGAGCAGTACTTC.

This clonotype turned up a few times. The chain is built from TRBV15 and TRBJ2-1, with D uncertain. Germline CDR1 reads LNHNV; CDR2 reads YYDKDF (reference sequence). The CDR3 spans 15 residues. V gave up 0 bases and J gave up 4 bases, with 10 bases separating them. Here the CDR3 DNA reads TGTGCCACCAGCAGAGATTTAGGCAGGTACAATGAGCAGTTCTTC. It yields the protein CATSRDLGRYNEQFF.

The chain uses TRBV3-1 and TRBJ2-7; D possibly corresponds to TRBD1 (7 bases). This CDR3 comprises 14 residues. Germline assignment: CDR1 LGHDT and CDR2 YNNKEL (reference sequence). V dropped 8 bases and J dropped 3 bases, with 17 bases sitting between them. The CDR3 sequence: CASAGGDRFYEQYF. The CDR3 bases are TGTGCCAGCGCGGGCGGGGACAGATTCTACGAGCAGTACTTC.

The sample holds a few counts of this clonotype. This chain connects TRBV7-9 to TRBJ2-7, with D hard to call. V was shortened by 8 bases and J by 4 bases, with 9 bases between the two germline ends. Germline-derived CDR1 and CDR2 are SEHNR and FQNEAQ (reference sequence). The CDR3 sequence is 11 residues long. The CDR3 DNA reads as TGTGCCAGCGTAGAAGGATACGAGCAGTACTTC. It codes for CASVEGYEQYF.

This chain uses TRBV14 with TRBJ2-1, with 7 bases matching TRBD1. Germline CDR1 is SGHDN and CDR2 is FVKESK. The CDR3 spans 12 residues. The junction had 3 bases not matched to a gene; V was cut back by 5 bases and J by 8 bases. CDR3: CASSTTGHEQFF. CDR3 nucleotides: TGTGCCAGCAGCACGACAGGGCATGAGCAGTTCTTC.

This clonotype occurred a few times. CDR3 sequence (DNA): TGTGCCAGCAGTTACCTGGGACAGGGGGATTTCTTC. Translation gives CASSYLGQGDFF. The chain carries TRBV6-2 or TRBV6-3 and TRBJ2-1; TRBD1 matches at 11 bases. With V trimmed by 2 bases and J by 16 bases, 4 bases remained unmatched. Germline V gene data show CDR1 as MNHEY and CDR2 as SVGEGT. The CDR3 sequence is 12 residues long.